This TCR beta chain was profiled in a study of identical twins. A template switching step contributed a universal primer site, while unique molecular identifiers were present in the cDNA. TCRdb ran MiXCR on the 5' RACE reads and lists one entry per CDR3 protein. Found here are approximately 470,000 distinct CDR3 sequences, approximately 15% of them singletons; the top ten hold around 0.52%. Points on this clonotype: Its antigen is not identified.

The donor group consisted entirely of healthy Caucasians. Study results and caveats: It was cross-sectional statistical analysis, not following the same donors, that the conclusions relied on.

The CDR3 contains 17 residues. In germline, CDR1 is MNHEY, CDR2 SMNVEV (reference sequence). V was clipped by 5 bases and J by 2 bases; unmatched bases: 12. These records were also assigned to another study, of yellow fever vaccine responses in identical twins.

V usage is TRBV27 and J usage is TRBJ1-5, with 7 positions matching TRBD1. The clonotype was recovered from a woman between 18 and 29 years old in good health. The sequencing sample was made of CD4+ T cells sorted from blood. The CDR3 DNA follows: TGTGCCAGCAGTCTCAATCAAGACAGGGCAGGCAATCAGCCCCAGCATTTT. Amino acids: CASSLNQDRAGNQPQHF.